This T cell receptor (beta chain) was captured in a study of blood T cell repertoires in COVID-19 (dated by TCRdb to between 2020 and 2021). Context from the whole study: Samples from collaborators originated in the United States, Italy and Spain and spanned both the acute and convalescent phases of COVID-19. The prospective study material was composed of cDNA or gDNA derived from T cells, B-cell-depleted T cells, or PBMCs. Deeply sampled blood TCRbeta repertoires from subjects exposed to, actively infected with, or recovered from COVID-19 were included in the dataset. A freely available public database, intended as a resource for researchers studying the immune response to SARS-CoV-2, is where the repertoires were released. The samples were drawn from the first 160 participants of the ongoing ImmuneRACE study and from 950 to 1,500 subjects provided by 6 global collaborators. Sample metadata almost always included a de-identified subject ID, COVID-19 status, age in years and sex. Where available, HLA class I and class II types were taken from metadata supplied by the sample provider and were not determined by assay-based typing.

On this clone itself: No cognate antigen has been identified for it. No much larger clone is present one base from it, and per-base qualities are unavailable.

According to the germline V gene, CDR1 reads KGHDR and CDR2 reads SFDVKD. Measured from the cysteine to the phenylalanine, the CDR3 is 12 residues long. The read is trimmed to its CDR3 DNA, 36 bases read in frame from base 1. V is pruned by 9 bases and J by 9 bases, leaving 9 bases of the junction without a gene match. The immunoSEQ Assay, a bias-controlled multiplex PCR, was used to amplify TCRbeta CDR3 regions from genomic DNA. For the original study's pipeline: The number of nucleated cells in each sample was estimated from the amplification of reference gene primers within the assay. To quantify the absolute abundance of each unique TCRbeta CDR3 rearrangement, sequence reads were collapsed and filtered. Productive Simpson clonality was computed per sample as the square root of Simpson's diversity index over productive rearrangements. TCRdb took over this immuneACCESS table, retaining in-frame rearrangements with V and J assigned. Such tables are incomplete; in checked studies, under half of the missing clones stem from an unresolved V gene, and the remainder is unexplained. V and J calls and clone size are given by that table; D and trimming were obtained from the DNA. In all, the sample holds a few hundred thousand clones, and about 81% of those were seen once. Approximately 4% of the sample rests with the top ten.

What the work shows at the level of the full study, not this receptor alone: Clinical and demographic metadata were provided uncurated, with the amount varying by source and participant.

In the prospective study, participants were about 18 to 95 years old, resided in about two dozen geographic areas of the United States, and were enrolled through a virtual design. In the prospective study, participants were assigned to cohorts based on the clinical history participants reported in a screening survey and a study questionnaire. In the prospective study, whole blood, serum and a nasopharyngeal or oropharyngeal swab were collected from each participant by mobile phlebotomists. Participants in the prospective study had the option to provide additional blood draws and questionnaires over an approximately 2-month period. Blood samples from the prospective study were shipped frozen or at room temperature prior to DNA extraction.

Sequencing was done on a sample of PBMCs or T cells enriched from blood (not recorded which). This receptor was identified in a man aged 30 to 45 with acute COVID-19. The chain was built from TRBV24-1 and TRBJ1-2, and TRBD1 aligns with 7 junction nucleotides. For the CDR3, the sequence is CATQGRGRSYTF. The sequence in DNA is TGTGCCACCCAGGGAAGGGGGCGAAGCTACACCTTC.